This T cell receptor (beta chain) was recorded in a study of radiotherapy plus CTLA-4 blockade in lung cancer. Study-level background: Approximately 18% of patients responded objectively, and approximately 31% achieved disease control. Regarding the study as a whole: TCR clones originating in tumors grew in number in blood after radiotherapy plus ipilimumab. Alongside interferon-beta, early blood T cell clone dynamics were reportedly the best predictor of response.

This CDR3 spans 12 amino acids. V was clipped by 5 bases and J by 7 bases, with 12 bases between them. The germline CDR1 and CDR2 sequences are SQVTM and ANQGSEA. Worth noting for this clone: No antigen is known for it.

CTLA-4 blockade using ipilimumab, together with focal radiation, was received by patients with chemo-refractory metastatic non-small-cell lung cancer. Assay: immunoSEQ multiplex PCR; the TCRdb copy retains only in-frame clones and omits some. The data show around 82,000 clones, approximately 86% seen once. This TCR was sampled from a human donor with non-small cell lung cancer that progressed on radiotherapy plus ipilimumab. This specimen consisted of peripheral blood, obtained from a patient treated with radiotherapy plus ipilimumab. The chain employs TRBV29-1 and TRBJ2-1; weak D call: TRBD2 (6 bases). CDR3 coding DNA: TGCAGCGTTACCGGGGCGGGGAATGAGCAGTTCTTC. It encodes CSVTGAGNEQFF.